This T cell receptor (beta chain) was sequenced for a study of human T cells and chemical hapten exposure. Across the whole study: From small differences in pooled library volume came most of the variation in per-sample TCR yields.

In this sample, this clonotype turned up a few times. TCRdb processed the RACE reads anew with MiXCR; each CDR3 protein has one entry. The top ten clones hold about 2% of a sample with approximately 160,000 distinct CDR3 sequences, 28% of them seen once. This CDR3 region has 13 residues. Trimming pared 6 bases from V and 4 bases from J, leaving 13 bases between. CDR1 and CDR2 from the germline V gene are SGHDN and FVKESK. Documented time point: patch test 3, about 24 weeks after DPC sensitization. Treatment: therapeutic diphenylcyclopropenone sensitization with weekly scalp DPC. This TCR was recovered from a woman between 18 and 29 years old with alopecia areata. Some clones in this sample may be carry-over from other donors' samples. Specimen: whole blood, collected in connection with sensitization to the hapten diphenylcyclopropenone (DPC). V usage is TRBV14 and J usage is TRBJ2-7; possibly TRBD2 for D (6 bases). This CDR3 is CASSQIGSYEQYF. CDR3 sequence (DNA): TGTGCCAGCAGTCAGATCGGGAGTTACGAGCAGTACTTC.